This T cell receptor (beta chain) was recovered during a study of CD8 T cells in ankylosing spondylitis. General study results and limits: The clones that were linked to disease were reported to be significantly enriched in matched synovial fluid samples from ankylosing spondylitis patients.

As concerns this clonotype: What it binds is not known.

TCRdb fed the 5' RACE reads into MiXCR, producing one record per CDR3 protein. The sample carries about 340,000 distinct CDR3 sequences, approximately 14% recorded once. Sequenced input: blood, either unsorted or a sorted T cell fraction (not recorded which). The receptor was isolated from a male donor with ankylosing spondylitis or in good health (not recorded which).

CDR3 in amino acids: CASSQVSLSSGANVLTF. DNA of the CDR3: TGTGCCAGCAGCCAAGTATCGCTGAGTTCTGGGGCCAACGTCCTGACTTTC. The chain recombines TRBV4-2 with TRBJ2-6, with D hard to call. CDR1 and CDR2 (germline): LGHNA, YNFKEQ. V shed 1 base and J shed 1 base, with 11 bases lying between them. The CDR3 spans 17 residues.